The 25 T cell receptor beta chains in this list originate from one sample, sequenced in a study of cytomegalovirus exposure and HLA in healthy donors. In the PCR, 60 Vbeta and 13 Jbeta primers were used. Measured with immunoSEQ multiplex PCR; TCRdb has only the in-frame clones, and not every one. Here the sample table reports approximately 210,000 clones. Sequenced sample: PBMCs. These receptors originate from a woman in her thirties in good health and CMV-seropositive.

This chain connects TRBV27 to TRBJ1-1; tentatively, D is TRBD1 (6 bases). V lost 2 bases and J lost 7, with 14 bases in between. The germline CDR1 and CDR2 sequences are MNHEY and SMNVEV (reference sequence). The CDR3 is 14 amino acids. DNA of the CDR3: TGTGCCAGCAGTTTACTGGGACAAACACTTGAAGCTTTCTTT. Amino acids: CASSLLGQTLEAFF.

J is TRBJ1-4 and V is TRBV5-1; 11 nucleotides line up with TRBD1. The CDR3 spans 17 residues. Germline loops: CDR1 SGHRS, CDR2 YFSETQ. The V and J ends lost 0 bases and 8 bases, in that order; junction bases with no gene match: 9. CDR3 DNA: TGCGCCAGCAGCTTGGTCCGCGGACAGGGGGCAGGAGAAAAACTGTTTTTT. Translating gives CASSLVRGQGAGEKLFF.

Points on this clone: The sample has other DNA sequences that encode this CDR3 too. This chain connects TRBV7-9 to TRBJ2-2; no clear D gene. This CDR3 is 12 amino acids long. V was shortened by 2 bases and J by 6 bases, with 4 bases between the two germline ends. CDR1 is SEHNR and CDR2 is FQNEAQ in the germline V gene (reference sequence). This CDR3 reads CASSLLSGELFF. DNA of the CDR3: TGTGCCAGCAGCTTACTGTCCGGGGAGCTGTTTTTT.

The gene calls are TRBV27 and TRBJ2-7; the match to TRBD1 covers 11 bases. V was clipped by 4 bases and J by 6 bases; unmatched bases: 5. Looked up from germline, CDR1 is MNHEY and CDR2 is SMNVEV (reference sequence). CDR3 length: 14 amino acids. CDR3 nucleotide sequence: TGTGCCAGCAGTTATGGACAGGGGGCAGGCGAGCAGTACTTC. It codes for CASSYGQGAGEQYF.

The V call is TRBV5-6, the J call TRBJ1-5; TRBD1 aligns across 12 bases. This CDR3 comprises 15 residues. Germline CDR1 and CDR2: SGHDT and YYEEEE. V was pared by 0 bases and J by 10 bases, with 5 bases of the junction left unmatched. CDR3 in amino acids: CASSLVGTGGHPQHF. CDR3 nucleotide sequence: TGTGCCAGCAGCTTGGTAGGGACAGGGGGCCATCCCCAGCATTTT.

V and J are TRBV5-1 and TRBJ2-2, with D perhaps TRBD1 (6 bases). The CDR3 spans 14 residues. V lost 4 bases to trimming and J lost 5 bases, with 12 bases between them. CDR1 and CDR2 from the germline V gene are SGHRS and YFSETQ. Here the CDR3 DNA reads TGCGCCAGCAGCGTAGGGGGAGCGACCGGGGAGCTGTTTTTT. This translates into CASSVGGATGELFF.

The chain recombines TRBV6-1 with TRBJ2-3; D might be TRBD1 (6 bases). CDR3 length: 14 amino acids. Trimming removed 6 bases from V and 0 bases from J, with 10 bases in between. Germline V gene lookup returns CDR1 MNHNS and CDR2 SASEGT. CDR3 residues: CASRTGTSTDTQYF. The CDR3 DNA follows: TGTGCCAGCAGGACCGGGACAAGCACAGATACGCAGTATTTT.

DNA for the CDR3: TGTGCCAGCAGGACAGGGGAGGGCACTGAAGCTTTCTTT. This encodes CASRTGEGTEAFF. The rearrangement links TRBV2 to TRBJ1-1; 8 positions match TRBD1. Germline V gene lookup returns CDR1 SNHLY and CDR2 FYNNEI. V dropped 6 bases and J dropped 4; count of bases not matched to a gene: 4. This CDR3 region has 13 residues.

The rearrangement uses TRBV2 and TRBJ2-7; possible D gene TRBD1, 6 bases. Deletions cut 7 bases from V and 3 bases from J, with 16 bases between. This CDR3 is built from 14 residues. Per the germline V gene, CDR1 is SNHLY and CDR2 is FYNNEI. The CDR3 protein is CASIPGTPFYEQYF. CDR3 coding DNA: TGTGCCAGCATCCCCGGGACACCGTTCTACGAGCAGTACTTC. The full variable domain, rest sourced from reference TRBV2 and TRBJ2-7, is EPEVTQTPSHQVTQMGQEVILRCVPISNHLYFYWYRQILGQKVEFLVSFYNNEISEKSEIFDDQFSVERPDGSNFTLKIRSTKLEDSAMYFCASIPGTPFYEQYFGPGTRLTVT.

V gene TRBV12-5 combines with J gene TRBJ2-5, with D perhaps TRBD1 (5 bases). V was pared by 0 bases and J by 4 bases, with 18 bases between. CDR1 and CDR2 (germline): LGHNT, FRNRAP. The CDR3 has 17 amino acids. CDR3 region: CASGLVLSRDPPETQYF. CDR3 bases: TGTGCTAGTGGTTTGGTACTTTCCAGGGATCCCCCAGAGACCCAGTACTTC.

The J gene is TRBJ2-3, the V gene TRBV4-3, with a possible D match to TRBD2 (6 bases). Germline CDR1 is LGHNA and CDR2 is YSLEER. The ends were cut back, 1 base at V and 0 bases at J, with 14 bases in the middle. The CDR3 is 17 residues long. The CDR3 spells CASSQVGPSVSTDTQYF. CDR3 bases: TGCGCCAGCAGCCAAGTTGGGCCTAGCGTAAGCACAGATACGCAGTATTTT.

The chain links TRBV6-5 to TRBJ2-5, with D unclear. Germline lookup yields CDR1 MNHEY and CDR2 SVGAGI. The CDR3 is made up of 12 amino acids. The germline V and J ends were trimmed by 6 bases and 4 bases, with 9 bases remaining between them. For the CDR3, the DNA is TGTGCCAGCAGCCCGAGTCGAGAGACCCAGTACTTC. The encoded protein is CASSPSRETQYF.

The chain is built from TRBV6-5 and TRBJ1-2; 8 positions match TRBD1. Unmatched junction bases numbered 9, after V lost 5 bases and J lost 4 bases. Looked up from germline, CDR1 is MNHEY and CDR2 is SVGAGI. This CDR3 has 15 residues. The chain's CDR3 is CASSDYPQGGYGYTF. The CDR3 coding sequence is TGTGCCAGCAGTGACTATCCACAGGGGGGCTATGGCTACACCTTC.

The chain recombines TRBV6-6 with TRBJ2-1; 10 bases fit TRBD2. The CDR3 has 15 residues. With V trimmed by 0 bases and J by 7 bases, 3 bases remained unmatched. Germline CDR1 reads MNHNY; CDR2 reads SVGAGI (reference sequence). The CDR3 coding sequence is TGTGCCAGCAGTTACTCGACTAGCGGGTTGAATGAGCAGTTCTTC. Its translation: CASSYSTSGLNEQFF.

The chain uses TRBV10-3 and TRBJ2-1; TRBD2 agrees at 7 bases. V gave up 2 bases and J gave up 2 bases; unmatched junction bases: 6. The CDR3 runs to 16 residues. Looked up from germline, CDR1 is ENHRY and CDR2 is SYGVKD. The CDR3 DNA follows: TGTGCCATCAGTGAGCTTACTAGCGACCCCTACAATGAGCAGTTCTTC. It codes for CAISELTSDPYNEQFF.

V usage is TRBV9 and J usage is TRBJ2-5; TRBD1 aligns across 10 bases. This CDR3 spans 14 amino acids. J was trimmed by 4 bases and V by 2 bases; bases with no gene match: 2. CDR1 SGDLS and CDR2 YYNGEE come from the germline V gene. The CDR3 region has the DNA TGTGCCAGCAGCGTCGGGGACAGGGGAGAGACCCAGTACTTC. Protein sequence: CASSVGDRGETQYF.

This chain links TRBV4-1 with TRBJ1-1, with a tentative D call TRBD1 (5 bases). Germline CDR1 MGHRA, CDR2 YSYEKL. Trimming pared 0 bases from V and 2 bases from J, leaving 13 bases between. The CDR3 contains 16 residues. The CDR3 sequence is CASSQDIAGANTEAFF. Written as DNA, the CDR3 is TGCGCCAGCAGCCAAGATATTGCTGGGGCTAACACTGAAGCTTTCTTT.

Regarding this clone: This sample also contains other DNA sequences that code for the same CDR3. The V and J genes are TRBV5-1 and TRBJ1-1, with 8 bases matching TRBD1. The J segment lost 5 bases and the V segment lost 2 bases, leaving 5 bases of the junction unmatched. Germline V gene lookup returns CDR1 SGHRS and CDR2 YFSETQ. The CDR3 has 14 residues. The CDR3 DNA reads TGCGCCAGCAGCTTAGACAGGGGTGGGACTGAAGCTTTCTTT. It is translated as CASSLDRGGTEAFF.

The rearrangement uses TRBV30 and TRBJ1-6; a possible D gene is TRBD1 (6 bases). Germline loops: CDR1 GTSNPN, CDR2 SVGIG (reference sequence). V lost 7 bases and J lost 7, with 17 bases in between. The CDR3 sequence is 14 residues long. CDR3 residues: CASSGGAWNSPLHF. CDR3 nucleotide sequence: TGTGCCTCCAGTGGGGGGGCTTGGAATTCACCCCTCCACTTT.

The chain uses TRBV5-1 and TRBJ1-2, with 7 bases lining up with TRBD1. The germline V gene encodes CDR1 SGHRS and CDR2 YFSETQ. The V segment lost 2 bases and the J segment 8 bases; nucleotides outside the gene matches: 12. This CDR3 has 15 amino acids. The CDR3 coding sequence is TGCGCCAGCAGCTTTTCCACAACAGGGGAGGAGGGCTACACCTTC. It encodes CASSFSTTGEEGYTF.

The chain combines TRBV7-9 with TRBJ2-5, with 12 bases lining up with TRBD1. This CDR3 comprises 17 residues. Per germline, CDR1 SEHNR and CDR2 FQNEAQ (reference sequence). Trimming removed 6 bases from V and 4 bases from J; junction bases left unmatched: 12. DNA of the CDR3: TGTGCCAGCAGTCTAGAGGGGACAGGGGGCTACCGAGAGACCCAGTACTTC. It yields the protein CASSLEGTGGYRETQYF.

The chain has TRBV5-8 and TRBJ1-3; TRBD1 is a possible D gene (5 bases). The CDR3 sequence is 14 residues long. V was cut by 0 bases and J by 8 bases, with 12 bases left in between. Looked up from germline, CDR1 is SGHTS and CDR2 is YDEGEE. CDR3 bases: TGTGCCAGCAGCTTGGCCAGGGAGGGATACACCATATATTTT. Translating it yields CASSLAREGYTIYF.

CDR3 in DNA: TGCGCCAGCAGCTTGCATACAGGCCCTGAAGCTTTCTTT. Translated, it gives CASSLHTGPEAFF. V is TRBV5-1 and J is TRBJ1-1; D is perhaps TRBD1 (5 bases). Trimming pared 1 base from V and 6 bases from J, leaving 10 bases between. The CDR3 has 13 residues. Germline V gene sequence: CDR1 SGHRS, CDR2 YFSETQ. Looking up the rest from reference TRBV5-1 and TRBJ1-1 gives the full variable domain: KAGVTQTPRYLIKTRGQQVTLSCSPISGHRSVSWYQQTPGQGLQFLFEYFSETQRNKGNFPGRFSGRQFSNSRSEMNVSTLELGDSALYLCASSLHTGPEAFFGQGTRLTVV.

The gene calls are TRBV7-7 and TRBJ2-2, with D uncertain. The CDR3 loop spans 13 amino acids. The V and J ends lost 7 bases and 6 bases respectively, with 12 bases between them. CDR1 is SSHAT, CDR2 FNYEAQ, per germline (reference sequence). This chain's CDR3 is CASTSGQAGELFF. The CDR3 DNA is TGTGCCAGCACCTCTGGCCAGGCCGGGGAGCTGTTTTTT.

The V and J genes are TRBV4-1 and TRBJ2-5, with a tentative D call TRBD2 (6 bases). Near its end, the DNA agrees better with TRBJ2-7, so the J call may be wrong. The germline V gene encodes CDR1 MGHRA and CDR2 YSYEKL. This CDR3 contains 15 residues. Written as DNA, the CDR3 is TGCGCCAGCAGCCAAGCAGAGCGGGTGGCGCACGAGCAGTACTTC. It specifies CASSQAERVAHEQYF.